The clone carrying this T cell receptor beta chain was counted a few times. Its specificity is not known. The germline CDR1 and CDR2 sequences are SEHNR and FQNEAQ (reference sequence). Between the trimmed V and J ends, which lost 6 bases and 13 bases, there was a span of 7 bases. This CDR3 is 9 amino acids long. This record comes from a study of beta chain features in type 1 diabetes. Study in general: The number of sorted cells examined across all samples was 107,917,701. Findings and limits, study-wide: Shortening that was moderate but significant affected the TCRB CDR3s of Type 1 diabetes patients in all four CD4+ subsets.

The investigators reverse transcribed all of the isolated RNA, so they sequenced expressed TCRB transcripts. Using immunoSEQ multiplex PCR, the repertoire was profiled, and TCRdb retains in-frame clones only, with some absent. The sample includes 640,000 or so clones, about an eighth of them seen just once. CD4+ cells of the naive, central memory, regulatory and stem cell-like memory types were sorted via CD45RO/CCR7/CD25/CD127/CD95/CD27. Sequences were obtained from naive CD4+ T cells from blood. The source is a man aged 18 to 35 with type 1 diabetes. V is TRBV7-9 and J is TRBJ2-1; the D is unclear. The CDR3 loop reads CASSPRQFF. CDR3 sequence (DNA): TGTGCCAGCAGTCCCCGTCAGTTCTTC. Full variable domain (remainder filled in from reference TRBV7-9 and TRBJ2-1): DTGVSQNPRHKITKRGQNVTFRCDPISEHNRLYWYRQTLGQGPEFLTYFQNEAQLEKSRLLSDRFSAERPKGSFSTLEIQRTEQGDSAMYLCASSPRQFFGPGTRLTVL.